The next 18 T cell receptor beta chains were all read from a single sample in a study of graft-versus-host responses after intestinal transplantation. Clones were read by immunoSEQ multiplex PCR, and TCRdb kept only the in-frame ones, dropping some. The sample has 80,000 to 85,000 clones; 91% are singletons. Their cognate antigens are unknown. This specimen was unstimulated CD4+ T cells sorted from spleen or lymph node cells, taken before intestinal transplant. These receptor sequences come from a human donor who received an intestinal transplant.

The J gene is TRBJ1-2, the V gene TRBV19; D ambiguous. V dropped 3 bases and J dropped 1 base, with 9 bases sitting between them. The CDR3 runs 14 residues. The V gene's germline CDR1 is LNHDA and CDR2 SQIVND (reference sequence). CDR3 protein: CASSIAQINYGYTF. CDR3 DNA sequence: TGTGCCAGTAGTATTGCCCAGATTAACTATGGCTACACCTTC. Full variable domain (missing parts from reference TRBV19 and TRBJ1-2): DGGITQSPKYLFRKEGQNVTLSCEQNLNHDAMYWYRQDPGQGLRLIYYSQIVNDFQKGDIAEGYSVSREKKESFPLTVTSAQKNPTAFYLCASSIAQINYGYTFGSGTRLTVV.

The chain employs TRBV2 and TRBJ2-2; 10 bases align to TRBD1. V lost 3 bases, J lost 4 bases, and 8 bases stayed unmatched. CDR3 length: 17 amino acids. Germline CDR1 reads SNHLY; CDR2 reads FYNNEI. The chain's CDR3 is CASSESRQGAGTGELFF. CDR3 bases: TGTGCCAGCAGTGAGTCCCGACAGGGGGCAGGCACCGGGGAGCTGTTTTTT. The whole variable domain, remainder taken from reference TRBV2 and TRBJ2-2, is EPEVTQTPSHQVTQMGQEVILRCVPISNHLYFYWYRQILGQKVEFLVSFYNNEISEKSEIFDDQFSVERPDGSNFTLKIRSTKLEDSAMYFCASSESRQGAGTGELFFGEGSRLTVL.

This chain joins TRBV5-6 and TRBJ1-4; TRBD1 matches 9 bases. The germline CDR1 and CDR2 sequences are SGHDT and YYEEEE. CDR3 size: 16 residues. J gave up 5 bases and V 4 bases, and 9 bases lay outside the gene matches. CDR3 nucleotides: TGTGCCAGCAGCCTGAGGGGACAGGGAAGGAATGAAAAACTGTTTTTT. It codes for CASSLRGQGRNEKLFF.

J is TRBJ2-5 and V is TRBV2; tentatively, D is TRBD1 (5 bases). The CDR3 runs 15 residues. Germline assignment: CDR1 SNHLY and CDR2 FYNNEI. V was trimmed by 3 bases and J by 3 bases, leaving 14 bases between them. The CDR3, as DNA: TGTGCCAGCAGTGATGTTGGGGCCGAGGAAGAGACCCAGTACTTC. This codes for CASSDVGAEEETQYF.

DNA of the CDR3: TGCGCCAGCAGCCAAGAAGGGGGGGGAAACATTCAGTACTTC. Its protein product is CASSQEGGGNIQYF. The chain couples TRBV4-3 to TRBJ2-4, with a possible D match to TRBD2 (7 bases). Trimming removed 0 bases at V and 6 bases at J, with 9 bases between. Germline V CDR1 and CDR2: LGHNA, YSLEER. The CDR3 runs to 14 residues.

The chain has TRBV19 and TRBJ2-5, with D tentatively TRBD2 (7 bases). The CDR3 runs 15 residues. V lost 1 base to trimming and J lost 1 base, with 10 bases between them. Germline CDR1 LNHDA, CDR2 SQIVND (reference sequence). The CDR3 DNA is TGTGCCAGTAGTATAGGGGGGGGGCTCCAAGAGACCCAGTACTTC. This sequence encodes CASSIGGGLQETQYF. Combining the CDR3 with reference TRBV19 and TRBJ2-5 gives the whole variable domain DGGITQSPKYLFRKEGQNVTLSCEQNLNHDAMYWYRQDPGQGLRLIYYSQIVNDFQKGDIAEGYSVSREKKESFPLTVTSAQKNPTAFYLCASSIGGGLQETQYFGPGTRLLVL.

V is TRBV6-5 and J is TRBJ1-1, with TRBD1 identical over 8 bases. The CDR3 is made up of 13 amino acids. With 7 bases clipped from V and 6 bases from J, the junction kept 7 bases outside the gene matches. Germline lookup yields CDR1 MNHEY and CDR2 SVGAGI. This CDR3 reads CASTRTGIPEAFF. CDR3 DNA sequence: TGTGCCAGCACTAGGACAGGGATCCCTGAAGCTTTCTTT.

V usage is TRBV27 and J usage is TRBJ2-7; D might be TRBD1 (5 bases). V lost 2 bases and J 5 bases, leaving 16 bases between the germline ends. The germline CDR1 and CDR2 sequences are MNHEY and SMNVEV (reference sequence). This CDR3 is built from 15 residues. The CDR3 DNA is TGTGCCAGCAGTTTAAGGGCAGGGCTAGGCCACGAGCAGTACTTC. It yields the protein CASSLRAGLGHEQYF.

The rearrangement uses TRBV19 and TRBJ1-4; 7 bases line up with TRBD1. CDR3 size: 15 residues. CDR1 and CDR2 from the germline V gene are LNHDA and SQIVND (reference sequence). V was clipped by 9 bases and J by 3 bases; unmatched bases: 10. CDR3 residues: CASLYRDRSNEKLFF. CDR3 DNA sequence: TGTGCCAGCCTTTACCGGGACAGATCTAATGAAAAACTGTTTTTT.

This chain joins TRBV19 and TRBJ2-3; 8 bases map to TRBD2. CDR3 size: 14 residues. Germline V gives CDR1 LNHDA, CDR2 SQIVND (reference sequence). J gave up 3 bases and V 1 base, and 0 bases lay outside the gene matches. The CDR3 nucleotides are TGTGCCAGTAGTATAGGACTAGCGACAGATACGCAGTATTTT. Residues: CASSIGLATDTQYF.

The rearrangement uses TRBV13 and TRBJ2-1; 7 nucleotides match TRBD2. With V trimmed by 5 bases and J by 0 bases, 4 bases remained unmatched. This CDR3 contains 15 residues. CDR1 is PRHDT and CDR2 is FYEKMQ in the germline V gene (reference sequence). CDR3 sequence reads: CASSGRGSSYNEQFF. The CDR3 DNA reads as TGTGCCAGCAGCGGGCGGGGGAGCTCCTACAATGAGCAGTTCTTC.

The rearrangement uses TRBV7-2 and TRBJ2-7, with 8 bases matching TRBD1. The germline gives CDR1 SGHTA, CDR2 FQGNSA. J lost 2 bases, V lost 3 bases, and 0 bases had no gene match. There are 13 residues in the CDR3. The CDR3 coding sequence is TGTGCCAGCAGCTTCAGGGGGCCCTACGAGCAGTACTTC. Translated: CASSFRGPYEQYF.

This chain connects TRBV6-1 to TRBJ1-2, with TRBD1 as a possible D gene (5 bases). Trimming removed 0 bases at V and 6 bases at J, with 23 bases between. The CDR3 loop spans 18 amino acids. CDR1 is MNHNS and CDR2 is SASEGT in the germline V gene. The CDR3 loop is CASSEAVAGWVAFDGYTF. The DNA for the CDR3 is TGTGCCAGCAGTGAAGCGGTCGCAGGGTGGGTAGCTTTCGATGGCTACACCTTC.

The V and J genes are TRBV9 and TRBJ2-3; 12 bases match TRBD2. Losses at the gene ends were 0 bases for V and 0 bases for J; bases not matched to a gene: 8. CDR1 is SGDLS, CDR2 YYNGEE, per germline. The CDR3 is made up of 19 amino acids. The CDR3 DNA is TGTGCCAGCAGCGTAGCTCGGCGGCTAGCGGGGGGGAGCACAGATACGCAGTATTTT. Translating gives CASSVARRLAGGSTDTQYF.

The chain recombines TRBV30 with TRBJ1-5, with 9 bases matching TRBD1. The CDR3 totals 13 residues. The junction had 3 bases not matched to a gene; V was cut back by 3 bases and J by 6 bases. CDR1 is GTSNPN, CDR2 SVGIG, per germline (reference sequence). The CDR3 DNA reads TGTGCCTGGAGCCACAGGGGGCCTCAGCCCCAGCATTTT. As protein: CAWSHRGPQPQHF.

The chain uses TRBV18 and TRBJ2-3; 7 positions agree with TRBD1. CDR3 length equals 15 residues. Per germline, CDR1 KGHSH and CDR2 LQKENI. The J segment lost 1 base and the V segment lost 2 bases, leaving 3 bases of the junction unmatched. CDR3 sequence reads: CASSPLGTGTDTQYF. CDR3 coding DNA: TGTGCCAGCTCACCATTGGGGACAGGCACAGATACGCAGTATTTT.

This clone was detected once. The chain links TRBV2 to TRBJ1-5, with 10 bases identical to TRBD1. J gave up 6 bases and V 1 base, and 6 bases lay outside the gene matches. The CDR3 sequence is 16 residues long. Germline lookup yields CDR1 SNHLY and CDR2 FYNNEI. As DNA, the CDR3 is TGTGCCAGCAGTGAAGAGACAGGGGGCTGGAGTCAGCCCCAGCATTTT. As protein: CASSEETGGWSQPQHF.

The V call is TRBV7-8, the J call TRBJ2-7; tentative D call: TRBD1 (6 bases). V dropped 2 bases and J dropped 1 base, with 21 bases sitting between them. The CDR3 has 18 residues. CDR1 and CDR2 from the germline V gene are SGHVS and FQNEAQ. Here the CDR3 DNA reads TGTGCCAGCAGCTTAAGGGGTAGACAGGTAGGCCCATCCTACGAGCAGTACTTC. This sequence encodes CASSLRGRQVGPSYEQYF.